Included here is one T cell receptor beta chain sequence, with context. Its antigen is unidentified. This specimen comes from a study of T-cell memory formation after mild COVID-19. Study background: TCR clusters were mostly donor specific.

General observations from the study: Balance between CD4 and CD8 was seen in clones contracting day 15 to 85, and a CD4+ lean was seen in later expanders.

V lost 2 bases and J lost 9; bases outside the gene matches: 14. This CDR3 is 17 amino acids long. Germline loops: CDR1 MNHEY, CDR2 SVGEGT. Researchers used 5'RACE with constant-segment primers to make TCR alpha and TCR beta cDNA libraries that carry sample barcodes and UMIs. Each CDR3 protein is one row after TCRdb ran MiXCR on the 5' RACE reads. The data hold around 250,000 distinct CDR3 sequences, with 15% observed a single time. Sequenced: PBMCs or a T cell subset sorted from them (not recorded which). The TCR was taken from an adult woman who had mild COVID-19 (a few samples of this study predate the infection). Cell type and time point are not known. The genes are TRBV6-2 or TRBV6-3 and TRBJ2-1; 9 bases align to TRBD2. The CDR3 nucleotides are TGTGCCAGCAGTTACGGGGGGTCTAGCGGGATCGAGTCTGAGCAGTTCTTC. Protein product: CASSYGGSSGIESEQFF.